This T cell receptor (beta chain) stems from a study of cytomegalovirus exposure and HLA in healthy donors. General study results and limits: Some V segments, TRBV6-2 and TRBV6-3 among them, were indistinguishable and were therefore excluded. Later analysis associated a missense DCLRE1C variant with TCR beta V- and J-gene trimming. Earlier analysis found most TCR beta V segments productive about 87% or about 30% of the time.

Germline V gene data show CDR1 as LNHDA and CDR2 as SQIVND (reference sequence). Losses at the gene ends were 3 bases for V and 2 bases for J; bases not matched to a gene: 4. The CDR3 consists of 15 residues. Amplification used 60 Vbeta primers and 13 Jbeta primers. Some clones are missing from TCRdb's copy, which holds only in-frame ones; the method was immunoSEQ multiplex PCR. The sample consists of 150,000 to 200,000 clones, approximately 80% of them appearing once. With regard to this clone: Its matching antigen is unknown.

The chain is built from TRBV19 and TRBJ2-5, with TRBD1 identical over 9 bases. The sequenced sample was PBMCs. The TCR comes from a girl between 10 and 17 years old in good health and CMV-seropositive. CDR3 sequence reads: CASSIFGQGQETQYF. As DNA, the CDR3 is TGTGCCAGTAGTATTTTTGGACAGGGGCAAGAGACCCAGTACTTC.